This T cell receptor beta chain was sequenced during a study of cytomegalovirus exposure and HLA in healthy donors (TCRdb year 2017). For the wider study: In an earlier analysis of some 610 of the donors, about 260 Gb of sequence data and some 120 million unique TCR beta sequences from about 180 million T cells were reported. Every repertoire in the discovery cohort had been generated on one and the same sequencing platform. In addition to the first cohort of approximately 670 subjects, a separate validation cohort of 120 different subjects was used. An earlier analysis of around 540 of the donors applied high-throughput TCR beta sequencing to assess whether each TCR beta V gene segment acted as functional or pseudogenic. Among 350 to 400 genotyped donors of the cohort, an average of around 240,000 unique TCR beta nucleotide sequences were sequenced per donor, roughly a sixth of them non-productive. Typing coverage differed by locus: A, B, C, DRB1 and DQB1 were typed in about 620-640 donors, DQA1 in 500 to 550, DPA1 in approximately 610, and DPB1 in about 450. The aim of the study was to test whether cataloging public T cell receptors could identify signatures of past pathogen exposure. Rather than using new phenotypic data, the later analysis identified candidate immune exposures from TCR beta sequences and from how often those sequences occurred across donors. Both class I and class II loci were covered by HLA typing, at four-digit resolution. To predict cytomegalovirus infection status, the study combined high-throughput TCR immunosequencing, statistical association of individual TCRs with disease status, and machine learning. Donor age, sex, ethnicity and CMV serostatus were collected together with the repertoire data. Among the approximately 420 genotyped donors, approximately 76% belonged to the genetic ancestry cluster associated with self-reported Caucasian donors. In a later analysis, previously published TCR beta repertoires from about 640 donors were re-analyzed and high-resolution HLA genotyping was added so that TCR occurrence patterns could be studied. A later genetic analysis took genome-wide SNP genotypes for 398 of the 666 donors and used that subset as a discovery cohort. Roughly 300 gigabases of sequencing data and around 85 million unique TCR sequences made up an early release that covered some 640 HLA-typed donors. The study profiled the T cell repertoires of around 700 subjects by immunosequencing and related them to cytomegalovirus serostatus. Four to six DR-DQ haplotypes were handled as single units for association and clustering, since linkage in the cohort was strong.

Broader findings and caveats from the paper: According to the authors, the approach could potentially be generalized to other disease states and immunological phenotypes. According to a later genetic analysis, donors in an Asian-associated ancestry cluster had fewer N-insertions in productive TCRs than the approximately 690-donor mean. Because HLA typing was missing for some donors at each locus, association tests included only the typed subset. Most TCR sequences were observed very rarely across donors, whereas some public TCRs were present in many individuals. A later analysis associated 16,951 TCR beta sequences with specific HLA alleles at a false discovery rate of 0.05. An earlier analysis of approximately 500 of the donors showed that most TCR beta V segments appeared in productive rearrangements either about 87% or about 30% of the time, which broadly matched IMGT annotations. The presence/absence analyses assumed that sequencing depth was roughly uniform across donors, and that assumption may not be true. This cohort had only TCR beta chains sequenced, and the lack of alpha or paired-chain data limited which features could be detected. The study gave a list of roughly 150 TCR beta chains associated with cytomegalovirus. According to a later analysis, parvovirus B19, influenza, CMV and Epstein-Barr virus appeared linked to several top co-occurrence clusters. Correlated functional status among segregating V segments might be attributable to linkage disequilibrium, but an unknown experimental factor could not be ruled out. When HLA alleles, especially DR and DQ, strongly co-occurred, attributing TCR associations to individual alleles was difficult. A further reported finding was that TCR beta sequences accurately predicted the HLA-A and HLA-B alleles for most subjects in the first cohort. In vitro tests confirmed that three of the cytomegalovirus-associated TCR beta chains recognize cytomegalovirus antigens. Compared with equally common non-associated chains, HLA-associated TCR beta chains in a later analysis were more clonally expanded and had lower generation probabilities. In a later analysis, TCR association rates were found to vary across HLA loci, with the most associated TCRs seen for DRB1 alleles and the fewest for HLA-C alleles. For the cohort, immune exposure information was limited to CMV serostatus. The classifier was reported to diagnose cytomegalovirus status with high specificity and sensitivity in both the original cohort and the validation cohort. V-gene and J-gene trimming of TCR beta chains was associated with a missense DCLRE1C variant in a later genetic analysis, and the association was replicated in an independent cohort. In a later analysis, most CMV-associated TCR beta chains were found to appear HLA-restricted, with HLA associations seemingly driven largely by CMV exposure. Because counts were too low, around 18 rarely observed V segments, including chromosome 9 orphons, were left out of the earlier analysis of 587 of the donors. A cluster of highly shared sequence variants was judged likely to be a technical artifact of the sequencing pipeline.

Concerning this clone: Its antigen is currently not known. Per-base qualities were not stored, and no clone one base away is much larger.

In total, roughly 670 healthy bone marrow donors made up the cohort. Cohort members were all nominally healthy when sampled, although unrecorded immune exposures were likely present. The donor was CMV seropositive and was included in the group of 270 or so seropositive cohort members. Each donor provided a peripheral blood sample, and peripheral blood mononuclear cells were used for TCR beta sequencing. The Qiagen DNeasy Blood Extraction Kit was used to extract genomic DNA from the blood cell samples. The protocol used for the library was the immunoSEQ multiplex PCR assay. A mixture of 60 forward primers for TCR Vbeta segments and 13 reverse primers for TCR Jbeta segments was used in the multiplex PCR. The CDR3 region of rearranged TCR beta genes was amplified from genomic DNA by a multiplex PCR assay. The Illumina HiSeq System was used to sequence the amplified TCR beta libraries as 87-base-pair reads. Per the original workflow: A later analysis counted about 82 million unique TCR beta chains across the approximately 700 repertoires, and approximately 11 million of these chains were shared by at least two donors. To remove PCR and sequencing errors, raw reads were error-corrected and collapsed into unique sequences using a nearest-neighbor algorithm that merged closely related sequences. V, D and J gene segments were assigned by aligning CDR3 sequences to IMGT reference sequences. For a sequence to be retained, at least a six-nucleotide match to both a V gene segment and a J gene segment was required. A rearrangement counted as productive if the CDR3 had no stop codons and remained in frame with V and J, and every other rearrangement counted as non-productive. CDR3 was defined according to IMGT convention as the region running from the second conserved V-encoded cysteine to the conserved J-encoded phenylalanine. Sequences without an unambiguous match to a single V gene segment were excluded from the earlier analysis of 500 to 700 of the donors. In an earlier analysis of some 590 of the donors, V segments were called functional above 56.7% productive rearrangements and were called segregating when the between-donor standard deviation exceeded 5%. A statistical classification framework was built to diagnose cytomegalovirus status from the catalog of TCR beta chain sequences. In a later analysis, V and J genes were assigned by comparing TCR nucleotide sequences against IMGT/GENE-DB human TR gene sequences. The TCRdist pipeline was used in a later analysis to assign CDR3 sequences and most-parsimonious VDJ recombination scenarios. In a later analysis, every TCR beta chain was defined by the combination of its CDR3 amino acid sequence and its V-gene family, and reads without a unique V-gene family were dropped. As a way to deal with suspected cross-contamination and a sequencing artifact, a later analysis dropped 450 to 700 nucleotide sequences that were highly shared and had low generation probability. A later analysis calculated a clonal expansion index for each public chain from normalized within-repertoire ranks of inferred template counts. In a later analysis, generation probabilities were computed using a VDJ recombination model fitted to out-of-frame rearrangements, and the results were checked against IGoR. A later analysis scored TCR-TCR, TCR-HLA and TCR-CMV co-occurrence with hypergeometric tests, applying a repertoire-size bias correction to TCR pairs. To estimate false discovery rates, a later analysis permuted the HLA or CMV assignments 20 times. In a later analysis, co-occurring TCRs were grouped with DBSCAN, and TCRdist sequence similarity was added when clustering was performed within HLA-allele-positive subsets. For co-occurrence clustering, repertoires with fewer than 30,000 or more than 120,000 public chains were excluded, along with five or six repertoires with anomalous nucleotide sharing. TCRdb's version of the immuneACCESS table is confined to in-frame rearrangements and falls short of the full clone set. An unresolved V gene accounts for under half of the shortfall where checked; the remainder is of unknown origin. V, J and clone size reflect that table, while D and trimming were determined from the DNA. Within this sample are approximately 140,000 clones, with approximately 60% of them counted one time only. The top ten constitute around 7.1% of the sample.

The TCR was taken from a woman aged 60 to 75 in good health and CMV-seropositive. The sequenced material came from PBMCs.

The CDR3 is CASSLGLAGGANEQFF. At the DNA level, the sequence is TGCGCCAGCAGCTTGGGGCTAGCGGGAGGGGCGAATGAGCAGTTCTTC. In this chain, TRBV5-1 is recombined with TRBJ2-1, with 12 junctional bases fitting TRBD2. From the germline V gene, CDR1 is SGHRS and CDR2 is YFSETQ. Trimming leaves V shorter by 0 bases and J shorter by 7 bases, with the junction holding 5 bases beyond the gene matches. CDR3 length: 16 amino acids, cysteine to phenylalanine. Just the 48-base CDR3 DNA is kept, in frame starting at base 1.